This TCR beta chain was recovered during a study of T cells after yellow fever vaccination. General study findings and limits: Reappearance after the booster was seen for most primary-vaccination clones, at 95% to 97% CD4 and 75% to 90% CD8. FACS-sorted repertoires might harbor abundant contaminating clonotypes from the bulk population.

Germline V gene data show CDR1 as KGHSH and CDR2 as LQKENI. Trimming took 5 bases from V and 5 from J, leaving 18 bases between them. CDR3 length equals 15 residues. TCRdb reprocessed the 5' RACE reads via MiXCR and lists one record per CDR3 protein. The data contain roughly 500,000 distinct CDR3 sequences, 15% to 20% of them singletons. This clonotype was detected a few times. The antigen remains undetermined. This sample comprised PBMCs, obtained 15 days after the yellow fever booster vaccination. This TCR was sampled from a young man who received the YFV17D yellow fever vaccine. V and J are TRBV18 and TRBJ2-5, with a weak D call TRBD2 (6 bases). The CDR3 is CASSARSGTAETQYF. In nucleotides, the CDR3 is TGTGCCAGCTCAGCGCGTTCCGGGACTGCTGAGACCCAGTACTTC.